Listed here is a single T cell receptor beta chain. Individuals in the exposed group had encountered a COVID-19 case within 2 weeks preceding study entry. This record belongs to a study of blood T cell repertoires in COVID-19. The overall study: Sample material is recorded as cDNA or gDNA derived from T cells, B-cell-depleted T cells, or PBMCs.

Germline V gene sequence: CDR1 SGHRS, CDR2 YFSETQ. Trimming stripped 2 bases from V and 0 bases from J, with 12 bases between. The length of the CDR3 is 16 residues. In the authors' methods: Cell counts per sample came from amplifying reference gene primers. Only in-frame clones appear in the TCRdb table, and some are missing; sequencing was by immunoSEQ multiplex PCR. From that table come the V and J calls and clone size; the DNA was used to work out D and trimming. The repertoire holds about 350,000 clones, with about 90% as singletons. V usage is TRBV5-1 and J usage is TRBJ1-3; tentative D call: TRBD1 (6 bases). The sequencing input was PBMCs or T cells enriched from blood (not recorded which). This clonotype was obtained from a woman in her 30s who had been exposed to COVID-19. The CDR3 here is CASSFQGPSSGNTIYF. In DNA form, the CDR3 reads TGCGCCAGCAGCTTCCAGGGGCCCAGCTCTGGAAACACCATATATTTT.